This TCR beta chain was retrieved from a study of shared clonotypes between healthy human individuals. Regarding the study as a whole: A generally larger estimated richness was seen in naive subsets than in memory subsets.

Profiled with immunoSEQ multiplex PCR; TCRdb holds only in-frame clones, not every one. Seen here are millions of clones, about 92% observed once, and the top ten hold about 0.37%. Donors, healthy HIV-negative adults, lacked recent acute infections or vaccinations. Those who donated, Caucasian adults without exception, all lived in Nashville, Tennessee. CD4+ cell separation produced CD45RA+ naive and CD45RA-negative memory subsets. The CDR3 sequence is 15 residues long. With 6 bases clipped from V and 3 bases from J, the junction kept 8 bases outside the gene matches. The germline CDR1 and CDR2 sequences are SGHDT and YYEEEE. Comments on this clone: Its antigen is still unknown.

The chain couples TRBV5-6 to TRBJ2-2, with TRBD2 matching 7 bases. The sample taken for sequencing was naive CD4+ T cells from PBMCs. The subset was: CD45RA+ positively selected. This receptor was obtained from a man between 18 and 35 years old in good health. Some clones in this sample may be carry-over from other donors' samples. CDR3 residues: CASTTLGGDTGELFF. CDR3 nucleotide sequence: TGTGCCAGCACCACTCTGGGAGGGGACACCGGGGAGCTGTTTTTT.